A single sample is the source of the 14 T cell receptor beta chains below, sequenced in a study of technical replicates of blood from a handful of donors. Sequencing was performed with immunoSEQ multiplex PCR; in TCRdb, only in-frame clones are kept and a portion is missing. The sample comprises approximately 81,000 clones, roughly four fifths of which are singletons, and approximately 4% rests with the top ten. Source material: PBMCs. These receptors were collected from a human donor in good health. Some clones in this sample may be carry-over from other donors' samples.

V gene TRBV27 combines with J gene TRBJ1-5, with D maybe TRBD1 (5 bases). V lost 6 bases and J 4 bases, leaving 19 bases between the germline ends. The CDR3 has 16 amino acids. Germline values: CDR1 MNHEY, CDR2 SMNVEV (reference sequence). CDR3 amino acids: CASRTFLGGKNQPQHF. CDR3 DNA: TGTGCCAGCAGAACATTCTTGGGGGGAAAGAATCAGCCCCAGCATTTT.

This chain uses TRBV4-2 with TRBJ1-1; tentative D call: TRBD1 (5 bases). This CDR3 has 13 residues. Trimming cost V 0 bases and J 4 bases, with 6 bases left between them. Looked up from germline, CDR1 is LGHNA and CDR2 is YNFKEQ. The CDR3 DNA reads TGTGCCAGCAGCCAAGAGGGGGGCACTGAAGCTTTCTTT. This translates into CASSQEGGTEAFF.

V usage is TRBV5-4 and J usage is TRBJ1-1, with a tentative D call TRBD1 (6 bases). The V gene's germline CDR1 is SGHNT and CDR2 YYREEE (reference sequence). The CDR3 consists of 14 residues. Trimming removed 2 bases from V and 3 bases from J, with 11 bases in between. The CDR3 protein is CASSLRQADTEAFF. CDR3 DNA: TGTGCCAGCAGCTTAAGACAGGCAGACACTGAAGCTTTCTTT.

The rearrangement joins TRBV5-1 to TRBJ1-2; D perhaps matches TRBD1 (6 bases). Germline-derived CDR1 and CDR2 are SGHRS and YFSETQ. Trimming removed 3 bases from V and 4 bases from J, with 19 bases in between. This CDR3 comprises 16 residues. CDR3 DNA sequence: TGCGCCAGCAGCTCCACAGTGGGGGCGCCGCTCTATGGCTACACCTTC. It codes for CASSSTVGAPLYGYTF.

CDR3 DNA: TGTGCCAGCCTAATGACTAGCGGAGCCTACAATGAGCAGTTCTTC. This sequence encodes CASLMTSGAYNEQFF. The V call is TRBV18, the J call TRBJ2-1, with 9 bases lining up with TRBD2. Germline V gene sequence: CDR1 KGHSH, CDR2 LQKENI. After removal of 8 bases from V and 2 bases from J, the junction contained 7 bases not matched to a gene. The CDR3 has 15 residues.

The table lists this clone with a few counts. The genes are TRBV7-9 and TRBJ2-7, with no clear D. V was trimmed by 1 base and J by 6 bases, leaving 10 bases between them. The CDR3 loop spans 13 amino acids. CDR1 is SEHNR, CDR2 FQNEAQ, per germline (reference sequence). CDR3 amino acids: CASSLVSLPEQYF. DNA of the CDR3: TGTGCCAGCAGCTTAGTTAGCCTCCCCGAGCAGTACTTC.

For this clone: Its ends do not fully match the called genes, so a read error is possible. This chain joins TRBV30 and TRBJ1-2; D may be TRBD1 (5 bases). CDR3 length equals 13 residues. Germline loops: CDR1 GTSNPN, CDR2 SVGIG (reference sequence). CDR3 sequence reads: CTWRLSGADGYTF. The CDR3 coding sequence is TGTACCTGGAGACTAAGTGGGGCGGATGGCTACACCTTC.

There are a few counts of this clone. The CDR3 spells CSAPGNTEAFF. The DNA for the CDR3 is TGCAGCGCTCCAGGGAACACTGAAGCTTTCTTT. V is TRBV29-1 and J is TRBJ1-1; D gene uncertain. Trimming took 7 bases from V and 1 from J, leaving 7 bases between them. CDR3 length: 11 residues. Germline assignment: CDR1 SQVTM and CDR2 ANQGSEA.

V and J are TRBV10-3 and TRBJ2-1; 8 nucleotides align to TRBD2. The CDR3 consists of 13 residues. CDR1 ENHRY and CDR2 SYGVKD come from the germline V gene. J lost 8 bases, V lost 8 bases, and 8 bases had no gene match. The CDR3 loop reads CAIGRGGWDEQFF. Here the CDR3 DNA reads TGTGCCATCGGCCGGGGGGGTTGGGATGAGCAGTTCTTC.

V and J are TRBV6-6 and TRBJ2-7, with D perhaps TRBD2 (5 bases). The CDR3 contains 13 residues. The V gene's germline CDR1 is MNHNY and CDR2 SVGAGI (reference sequence). Trimming took 5 bases from V and 6 from J, leaving 14 bases between them. Here the CDR3 reads CASSQGLSSEQYF. CDR3 DNA: TGTGCCAGCAGTCAAGGACTGAGCTCCGAGCAGTACTTC.

This clone has only one observation. The J gene is TRBJ2-1, the V gene TRBV5-1, with a weak D call TRBD2 (5 bases). Per germline, CDR1 SGHRS and CDR2 YFSETQ. V was trimmed by 0 bases and J by 0 bases, leaving 10 bases between them. This CDR3 region has 16 residues. The CDR3 nucleotides are TGCGCCAGCAGCTTGGGCGGGTCGAGCTCCTACAATGAGCAGTTCTTC. Translated: CASSLGGSSSYNEQFF. Complete variable domain (other parts from reference TRBV5-1 and TRBJ2-1): KAGVTQTPRYLIKTRGQQVTLSCSPISGHRSVSWYQQTPGQGLQFLFEYFSETQRNKGNFPGRFSGRQFSNSRSEMNVSTLELGDSALYLCASSLGGSSSYNEQFFGPGTRLTVL.

V gene TRBV5-1 combines with J gene TRBJ2-5, with 12 bases identical to TRBD2. Germline CDR1 reads SGHRS; CDR2 reads YFSETQ. The CDR3 is 17 residues long. V lost 4 bases and J lost 2; bases outside the gene matches: 9. CDR3 bases: TGCGCCAGCAGCCCTACTAGCGGGGGGAGAGGGCAAGAGACCCAGTACTTC. This translates into CASSPTSGGRGQETQYF.

V is TRBV7-9 and J is TRBJ1-2; unclear D gene. Germline V gene data show CDR1 as SEHNR and CDR2 as FQNEAQ (reference sequence). Trimming pared 1 base from V and 4 bases from J, leaving 7 bases between. The length of the CDR3 is 13 residues. CDR3 sequence (DNA): TGTGCCAGCAGCTTAGTAAGCGGCTATGGCTACACCTTC. Translated, it gives CASSLVSGYGYTF. The whole variable domain, filled in from reference TRBV7-9 and TRBJ1-2, reads DTGVSQNPRHKITKRGQNVTFRCDPISEHNRLYWYRQTLGQGPEFLTYFQNEAQLEKSRLLSDRFSAERPKGSFSTLEIQRTEQGDSAMYLCASSLVSGYGYTFGSGTRLTVV.

Worth noting for this clone: At one end, the junction sequence differs from germline, possibly due to a read error. The V and J genes are TRBV6-5 and TRBJ2-3; 11 positions agree with TRBD2. Germline-derived CDR1 and CDR2 are MNHEY and SVGAGI. The CDR3 totals 12 residues. CDR3 region: CASVSSGRESFF. The CDR3 coding sequence is TGTGCCAGCGTCAGTAGCGGGAGGGAATCTTTCTTT.